One and the same sample provided the 14 T cell receptor beta chains below, sequenced in a study of human T cells and chemical hapten exposure. Time point specified: pre-sensitization, week 0. Treatment denoted: therapeutic diphenylcyclopropenone sensitization with weekly scalp DPC. Using its own MiXCR run on the RACE reads, TCRdb lists one record per CDR3 protein. Seen here are 52,000 or so distinct CDR3 sequences, around 10% observed once, and the top ten hold around 10%. The sequences come from whole blood, collected in connection with sensitization to the hapten diphenylcyclopropenone (DPC). These receptors all come from a man between 35 and 55 years old with alopecia areata. Some clones in this sample may be carry-over from other donors' samples.

The gene calls are TRBV7-9 and TRBJ2-7; TRBD2 matches 14 bases. CDR3 length equals 15 residues. With 5 bases clipped from V and 4 bases from J, the junction kept 4 bases outside the gene matches. The germline V gene has CDR1 SEHNR and CDR2 FQNEAQ (reference sequence). The CDR3 loop reads CASSGLAGGRYEQYF. The CDR3 nucleotides read TGTGCCAGCAGCGGACTAGCGGGAGGAAGATACGAGCAGTACTTC.

This clonotype came up many times. The chain joins TRBV28 to TRBJ2-7; D ambiguous. Germline V gene data show CDR1 as MDHEN and CDR2 as SYDVKM. There are 11 residues in the CDR3. Trimming removed 4 bases at V and 10 bases at J, with 11 bases between. CDR3: CASSSYPPQYF. The CDR3 DNA sequence: TGTGCCAGCAGTTCCTACCCCCCCCAGTACTTC.

This chain links TRBV7-2 with TRBJ2-1; D unresolved. This CDR3 region has 11 residues. CDR1 SGHTA and CDR2 FQGNSA come from the germline V gene. Trimming removed 7 bases at V and 6 bases at J, with 7 bases between. Written as DNA, the CDR3 is TGTGCCAGCACCAATGGCAATGAGCAGTTCTTC. This sequence encodes CASTNGNEQFF.

The rearrangement joins TRBV5-1 to TRBJ2-7; 9 bases align to TRBD1. Germline CDR1 is SGHRS and CDR2 is YFSETQ. This CDR3 spans 14 amino acids. Trimming cost V 4 bases and J 7 bases; bases outside gene matches: 9. The CDR3, as DNA: TGCGCCAGCAGCCAAACAGGGGGCGAGGCTGAGCAGTACTTC. It is translated as CASSQTGGEAEQYF. Using reference TRBV5-1 and TRBJ2-7 for the parts outside the CDR3, the full variable domain is KAGVTQTPRYLIKTRGQQVTLSCSPISGHRSVSWYQQTPGQGLQFLFEYFSETQRNKGNFPGRFSGRQFSNSRSEMNVSTLELGDSALYLCASSQTGGEAEQYFGPGTRLTVT.

This clonotype was seen many times. This sequence joins TRBV5-1 and TRBJ1-1; the D is unclear. V dropped 4 bases and J dropped 0 bases, with 7 bases sitting between them. Germline assignment: CDR1 SGHRS and CDR2 YFSETQ. The length of the CDR3 is 13 residues. CDR3 amino acids: CASSQDMNTEAFF. In DNA form, the CDR3 reads TGCGCCAGCAGCCAAGACATGAACACTGAAGCTTTCTTT. Using reference TRBV5-1 and TRBJ1-1 for the parts outside the CDR3, the full variable domain is KAGVTQTPRYLIKTRGQQVTLSCSPISGHRSVSWYQQTPGQGLQFLFEYFSETQRNKGNFPGRFSGRQFSNSRSEMNVSTLELGDSALYLCASSQDMNTEAFFGQGTRLTVV.

This clonotype was found a few times. In DNA form, the CDR3 reads TGTGCCAGCAGCTTAGGGACAGGGGGCTACACCGGGGAGCTGTTTTTT. Encoded protein: CASSLGTGGYTGELFF. The chain employs TRBV11-2 and TRBJ2-2; 11 nucleotides line up with TRBD1. In germline, CDR1 is SGHAT, CDR2 FQNNGV. The V gene end was trimmed by 1 base and the J gene end by 3 bases; junction bases not matched to a gene: 1. This CDR3 region has 16 residues.

This clonotype was seen more than once but under ten times. V gene TRBV6-2 or TRBV6-3 combines with J gene TRBJ2-7; the match to TRBD2 covers 8 bases. The length of the CDR3 is 17 residues. Germline CDR1 is MNHEY and CDR2 is SVGEGT. With V trimmed by 2 bases and J by 2 bases, 11 bases remained unmatched. The CDR3 here is CASSYDLREDPPYEQYF. For the CDR3, the DNA is TGTGCCAGCAGTTACGACTTGCGGGAGGATCCCCCCTACGAGCAGTACTTC.

This clonotype was counted at least ten times. The J gene is TRBJ2-2, the V gene TRBV11-1; D unresolved. Germline V CDR1 and CDR2: SGHAT, FQDESV (reference sequence). V lost 2 bases and J lost 1, with 8 bases in between. This CDR3 spans 15 amino acids. The CDR3 sequence is CASSLSQVNTGELFF. In DNA form, the CDR3 reads TGTGCCAGCAGCTTATCGCAAGTGAACACCGGGGAGCTGTTTTTT.

This clonotype has more than one count but fewer than ten. The gene calls are TRBV29-1 and TRBJ2-3; D is possibly TRBD2 (5 bases). The CDR3 is 15 residues long. The V and J ends lost 6 bases and 0 bases respectively, with 16 bases between them. Germline assignment: CDR1 SQVTM and CDR2 ANQGSEA. CDR3 nucleotides: TGCAGCGTAGGTAGGAGCGGAGAGAGCACAGATACGCAGTATTTT. Protein sequence: CSVGRSGESTDTQYF.

The chain uses TRBV6-5 and TRBJ2-1; tentatively, D is TRBD2 (5 bases). This CDR3 has 13 amino acids. V was pared by 4 bases and J by 9 bases, with 13 bases between. Germline CDR1 MNHEY, CDR2 SVGAGI. The CDR3 region is CASSSGTRSEQFF. The CDR3 DNA sequence: TGTGCCAGCAGTTCTGGAACTAGAAGTGAGCAGTTCTTC.

This clonotype was counted ten times or more. The chain joins TRBV5-1 to TRBJ2-7; a possible D gene is TRBD1 (6 bases). The length of the CDR3 is 11 residues. CDR1 SGHRS and CDR2 YFSETQ come from the germline V gene. V was shortened by 7 bases and J by 5 bases, with 10 bases between the two germline ends. This chain's CDR3 is CASGQGNEQYF. DNA for the CDR3: TGCGCCAGCGGGCAGGGGAACGAGCAGTACTTC.

This clonotype came up a few times. The chain combines TRBV9 with TRBJ2-3, with D perhaps matching TRBD1 (6 bases). V dropped 4 bases and J dropped 4 bases, with 10 bases sitting between them. Germline CDR1 is SGDLS and CDR2 is YYNGEE. This CDR3 region has 13 residues. CDR3 sequence (DNA): TGTGCCAGCAGCACGGACAGCCCAGATACGCAGTATTTT. Translated, it gives CASSTDSPDTQYF.

This clonotype has a count of ten or more. The rearrangement uses TRBV6-6 and TRBJ1-4; no clear D gene. The germline V gene encodes CDR1 MNHNY and CDR2 SVGAGI (reference sequence). Deletions cut 5 bases from V and 8 bases from J, with 12 bases between. The CDR3 loop spans 13 amino acids. The CDR3 bases are TGTGCCAGCAGTCTTGACTGGAACGAAAAACTGTTTTTT. It yields the protein CASSLDWNEKLFF.

J is TRBJ1-5 and V is TRBV7-3; D remains ambiguous. The CDR3 loop spans 13 amino acids. CDR1 SGHTA and CDR2 FQGTGA come from the germline V gene. V lost 1 base and J 11 bases, leaving 12 bases between the germline ends. In nucleotides, the CDR3 is TGTGCCAGCAGCTTAATGCCGGGCTCGTCCCAGCATTTT. It specifies CASSLMPGSSQHF.